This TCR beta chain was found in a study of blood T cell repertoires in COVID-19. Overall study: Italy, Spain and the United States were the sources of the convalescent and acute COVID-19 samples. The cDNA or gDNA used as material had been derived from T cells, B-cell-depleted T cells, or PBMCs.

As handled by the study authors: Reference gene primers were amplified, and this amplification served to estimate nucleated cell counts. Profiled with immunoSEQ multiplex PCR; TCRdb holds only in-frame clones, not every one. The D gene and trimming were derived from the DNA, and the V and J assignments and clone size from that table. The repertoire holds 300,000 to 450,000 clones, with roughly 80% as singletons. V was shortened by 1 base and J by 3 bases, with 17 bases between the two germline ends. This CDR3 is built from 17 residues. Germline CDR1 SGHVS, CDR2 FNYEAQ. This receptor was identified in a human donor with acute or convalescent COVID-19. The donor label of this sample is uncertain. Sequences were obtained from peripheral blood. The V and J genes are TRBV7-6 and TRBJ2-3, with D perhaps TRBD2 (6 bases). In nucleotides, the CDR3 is TGTGCCAGCAGCTTAGAAGTGCCGGCGGGGAAAACAGATACGCAGTATTTT. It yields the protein CASSLEVPAGKTDTQYF.